This T cell receptor (beta chain) was retrieved from a study of T cell changes during pregnancy in multiple sclerosis. The protocol was immunoSEQ multiplex PCR, while the TCRdb copy is restricted to in-frame clones and leaves out a portion. Among some 99,000 clones listed, under 95% were seen once. Germline loops: CDR1 MNHNY, CDR2 SVGAGI (reference sequence). CDR3 length equals 15 residues. The V and J ends lost 2 bases and 5 bases, in that order; junction bases with no gene match: 7. The rearrangement uses TRBV6-6 and TRBJ2-5, with 8 bases that match TRBD2. The origin of this receptor is a female donor in good health, enrolled as a control in a pregnancy study. Specimen: peripheral blood, collected after pregnancy. CDR3 loop: CASSYNGGGPETQYF. The CDR3 DNA sequence: TGTGCCAGCAGTTACAACGGGGGGGGGCCGGAGACCCAGTACTTC.